This T cell receptor (beta chain) comes out of a study of T-cell memory formation after mild COVID-19. The study's findings and limits: The authors did not confirm SARS-CoV-2 specificity of second-wave clones peaking day 37.

Trimming removed 7 bases from V and 1 base from J; junction bases left unmatched: 7. The germline CDR1 and CDR2 sequences are MNHNS and SASEGT. The CDR3 covers 15 residues. MiXCR, applied by TCRdb to the 5' RACE reads, yields one record per CDR3 protein. The sample records approximately 100,000 distinct CDR3 sequences, 11% being singletons. This clonotype showed up just a few times. Its antigen is undetermined. The J gene is TRBJ2-3, the V gene TRBV6-1; 8 bases fit TRBD1. Sequenced sample: PBMCs or a T cell subset sorted from them (not recorded which). The sequence came from a man aged 18-30 years who had mild COVID-19 (a few samples of this study predate the infection). Cell type and time point are not known. This CDR3 reads CASIPSGGGTDTQYF. In DNA form, the CDR3 reads TGTGCCAGCATCCCCTCAGGGGGCGGCACAGATACGCAGTATTTT.